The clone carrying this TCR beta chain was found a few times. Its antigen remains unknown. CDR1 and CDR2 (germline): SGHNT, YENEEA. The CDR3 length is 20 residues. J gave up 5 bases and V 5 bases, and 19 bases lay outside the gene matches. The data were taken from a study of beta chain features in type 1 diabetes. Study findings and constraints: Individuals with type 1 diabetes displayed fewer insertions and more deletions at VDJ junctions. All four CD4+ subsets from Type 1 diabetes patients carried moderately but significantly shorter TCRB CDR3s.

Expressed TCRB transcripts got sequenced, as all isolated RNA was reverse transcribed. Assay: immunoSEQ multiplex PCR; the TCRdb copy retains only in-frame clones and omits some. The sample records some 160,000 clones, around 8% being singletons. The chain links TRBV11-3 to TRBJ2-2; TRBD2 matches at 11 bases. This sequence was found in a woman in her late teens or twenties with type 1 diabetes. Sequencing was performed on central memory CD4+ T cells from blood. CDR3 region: CASSLGSGIYTSGRTGELFF. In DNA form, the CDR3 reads TGTGCCAGCAGCCTAGGGTCTGGGATTTATACTAGCGGGAGAACCGGGGAGCTGTTTTTT. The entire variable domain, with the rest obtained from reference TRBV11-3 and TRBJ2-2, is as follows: EAGVVQSPRYKIIEKKQPVAFWCNPISGHNTLYWYLQNLGQGPELLIRYENEEAVDDSQLPKDRFSAERLKGVDSTLKIQPAELGDSAVYLCASSLGSGIYTSGRTGELFFGEGSRLTVL.